This T cell receptor beta chain derives from a study of beta chain features in type 1 diabetes. The V and J ends lost 4 bases and 4 bases respectively, with 22 bases between them. This CDR3 region has 17 residues. Per the germline V gene, CDR1 is MDHEN and CDR2 is SYDVKM. The isolated RNA, all of it, was reverse transcribed, so expressed TCRB transcripts were what got sequenced. The average output of naive, central memory and regulatory T cell samples was roughly 3.6 million reads. Generated by immunoSEQ multiplex PCR, the TCRdb table keeps only in-frame clones and is missing some. The sample includes more than 130,000 clones, 6.9% seen only once; the top ten take approximately 1.4%. Using CD45RO/CCR7/CD25/CD127/CD95/CD27, CD4+ naive, central memory, regulatory and stem cell-like memory cells were sorted.

The sequence was obtained from a woman in her thirties in good health. The V call is TRBV28, the J call TRBJ2-5; D perhaps matches TRBD2 (5 bases). Sequenced sample: central memory CD4+ T cells from blood. CDR3 DNA sequence: TGTGCCAGCAGTTCCCCGGGTCGTTATAATGGGAGAGAGACCCAGTACTTC. Residues: CASSSPGRYNGRETQYF.